This T cell receptor (beta chain) was recorded in a study of circulating and synovial CD4+ cells in juvenile arthritis. The CDR3 is made up of 13 amino acids. Germline values: CDR1 SGHVS, CDR2 FNYEAQ. V dropped 0 bases and J dropped 12 bases, with 12 bases sitting between them. This clone was recorded only once. Here immunoSEQ multiplex PCR was the method, and the copy in TCRdb shows in-frame clones only, minus some. Of about 33,000 clones listed, around 96% are singletons. Sequenced material: CD4+ T cells from blood. The origin of this receptor is a human donor with juvenile idiopathic arthritis. This chain uses TRBV7-6 with TRBJ2-1, with D hard to call. The CDR3 DNA sequence: TGTGCCAGCAGCTTAGCAGCCGATCAAGCGCAGTTCTTC. It yields the protein CASSLAADQAQFF.